The present T cell receptor (beta chain) was sequenced within a study of identical twins. TCRdb itself ran the 5' RACE reads through MiXCR, one entry per CDR3 protein. The data contain roughly 490,000 distinct CDR3 sequences, around an eighth of them singletons. The same data also went into a second study, on yellow fever vaccine responses in identical twins. That study adds: It has been reported that, in twins, the vaccine T cell response seemed partly convergent and partly personalized.

The sequenced sample was CD4+ T cells sorted from blood. The sequence was obtained from a woman younger than 35 in good health.

The DNA for the CDR3 is TGCAGTGCTAATAGTGCAGGCCGTAATTCACCCCTCCACTTT. Amino acid sequence: CSANSAGRNSPLHF. The genes are TRBV20-1 and TRBJ1-6, with D hard to call. V lost 4 bases and J lost 6, with 13 bases in between. Per germline, CDR1 DFQATT and CDR2 SNEGSKA (reference sequence). CDR3 length: 14 amino acids.